This entry is about one T cell receptor (beta chain). No antigen is known for it. Treatment noted: about 20 received Ad26.COV2.S at low or high dose, single or two shots; roughly five received placebo; per-sample allocation not given. Sampling was done on day 63 after the first vaccine or placebo injection. Recruitment in Boston yielded a donor of adult age, 18-55 years. The administered vaccine (an Ad26 vector) expressed Wuhan-strain SARS-CoV-2 spike. These data belong to a study of Ad26.COV2.S vaccination and SARS-CoV-2 variants. Study overall: Donor got 5x10^10 or 1x10^11 viral particles of Ad26.COV2.S. Study findings and constraints: For non-spike TCRs, breadth in vaccine recipients resembled that in placebo recipients.

The CDR3 totals 12 residues. CDR1 is GTSNPN and CDR2 is SVGIG in the germline V gene (reference sequence). With V trimmed by 7 bases and J by 1 base, 2 bases remained unmatched. Produced via immunoSEQ multiplex PCR; TCRdb's table is partial and in-frame only. Among under 400,000 clones listed, 80% to 90% were seen once. Sample: peripheral blood, taken in a trial of Ad26.COV2.S vaccine versus placebo. The TCR sequence derives from a person between 18 and 60 years old who received the Ad26.COV2.S COVID-19 vaccine or a placebo. The chain is built from TRBV30 and TRBJ1-1; 8 nucleotides match TRBD1. The CDR3: CAFDRGNTEAFF. The CDR3 DNA is TGTGCCTTCGACAGGGGGAACACTGAAGCTTTCTTT.